Following are 15 T cell receptor beta chains from one sample sequenced in a study of T cells in Graves' hyperthyroidism and ophthalmopathy. RNA transcripts gave rise to amplified TCR beta CDR3 regions. A set of HTBI primers served as the primers for a first-round RT-PCR of the TCR CDR3. TCRdb reprocessed the multiplex PCR reads with MiXCR, giving one entry per CDR3 protein. The sample holds hundreds of thousands of distinct CDR3 sequences; over 15% are singletons and the top ten take around a sixth. Sequencing was done on a sample of blood. The receptors shown here come from a woman under 30 with Graves' hyperthyroidism.

This clonotype was seen a handful of times. The V gene is TRBV2, the J gene TRBJ2-2; TRBD1 matches 9 bases. CDR3 length: 15 amino acids. Germline CDR1 reads SNHLY; CDR2 reads FYNNEI. V shed 5 bases and J 5 bases; nucleotides not matched to a gene: 6. The CDR3 is CASSLTGTGTGELFF. The CDR3 DNA reads TGTGCCAGCAGTTTAACCGGGACAGGGACCGGGGAGCTGTTTTTT.

The table lists this clonotype with many counts. V is TRBV29-1 and J is TRBJ1-1; the match to TRBD1 covers 7 bases. CDR3 length: 16 residues. Looked up from germline, CDR1 is SQVTM and CDR2 is ANQGSEA. J gave up 3 bases and V 3 bases, and 13 bases lay outside the gene matches. The CDR3 loop is CSVEGPQGGMDTEAFF. CDR3 nucleotides: TGCAGCGTTGAGGGGCCGCAGGGGGGTATGGACACTGAAGCTTTCTTT.

The chain uses TRBV19 and TRBJ1-1; TRBD1 is a possible D gene (5 bases). Germline V gene sequence: CDR1 LNHDA, CDR2 SQIVND (reference sequence). The CDR3 extends over 13 amino acids. V was pared by 3 bases and J by 5 bases, with 10 bases between. CDR3 DNA sequence: TGTGCCAGTAGTATGGGAGGGGAAACTGAAGCTTTCTTT. Translation: CASSMGGETEAFF.

The J gene is TRBJ2-1, the V gene TRBV27, with 7 bases aligning to TRBD1. This CDR3 has 16 residues. The ends lost 6 bases at V and 2 bases at J; junction bases unmatched: 10. The germline V gene has CDR1 MNHEY and CDR2 SMNVEV (reference sequence). The CDR3 loop reads CASSRDRLTPYNEQFF. For the CDR3, the DNA is TGTGCCAGCAGCCGGGACAGACTAACCCCCTACAATGAGCAGTTCTTC.

There are many counts of this clonotype. The chain employs TRBV2 and TRBJ2-7; TRBD1 or TRBD2 may be the D gene (5 bases each). CDR3 length: 13 amino acids. Trimming stripped 7 bases from V and 11 bases from J, with 21 bases between. Germline CDR1 and CDR2: SNHLY and FYNNEI. CDR3 protein: CASKEEAGTLKYF. In DNA form, the CDR3 reads TGTGCCAGCAAGGAGGAGGCAGGGACCTTGAAGTACTTC.

The chain has TRBV28 and TRBJ1-2; D unclear. Per the germline V gene, CDR1 is MDHEN and CDR2 is SYDVKM. V lost 2 bases and J lost 2, with 9 bases in between. This CDR3 comprises 14 residues. CDR3 loop: CASSLEGLNYGYTF. The CDR3 DNA follows: TGTGCCAGCAGTTTAGAGGGTCTGAACTATGGCTACACCTTC.

This clonotype was recorded a few times. The chain couples TRBV24-1 to TRBJ2-2; D may match TRBD1 or TRBD2 (5 bases each). V was shortened by 0 bases and J by 5 bases, with 15 bases between the two germline ends. The CDR3 has 17 residues. CDR1 and CDR2 (germline): KGHDR, SFDVKD. The CDR3 sequence: CATSDLGAGGSTGELFF. The CDR3 DNA sequence: TGTGCCACCAGTGATTTGGGGGCAGGAGGATCTACCGGGGAGCTGTTTTTT.

The genes are TRBV24-1 and TRBJ2-5, with 10 bases fitting TRBD2. The V gene's germline CDR1 is KGHDR and CDR2 SFDVKD. Trimming at V came to 1 base and at J to 0 bases, leaving 10 bases not matched to a gene. The CDR3 has 19 amino acids. CDR3 protein: CATSDFRTSGSYYQETQYF. The CDR3 nucleotides are TGTGCCACCAGTGATTTTCGGACTAGCGGAAGTTACTACCAAGAGACCCAGTACTTC.

The chain is built from TRBV4-2 and TRBJ2-5; TRBD2 agrees at 12 bases. Germline CDR1 and CDR2: LGHNA and YNFKEQ. The CDR3 length is 13 residues. The trim removed 1 base at V and 13 bases at J, leaving 4 bases unmatched. Here the CDR3 DNA reads TGTGCCAGCAGCCAAGGGACTAGCGGGGCTCCGTACTTC. Translating it yields CASSQGTSGAPYF.

This clonotype was seen a few times. V and J are TRBV9 and TRBJ2-7; D uncertain. CDR3 size: 15 residues. Germline CDR1 SGDLS, CDR2 YYNGEE. V was shortened by 0 bases and J by 0 bases, with 10 bases between the two germline ends. The CDR3 protein is CASSVGVTSSYEQYF. The CDR3 bases are TGTGCCAGCAGCGTAGGGGTAACGAGCTCCTACGAGCAGTACTTC.

The chain couples TRBV14 to TRBJ1-1, with 11 positions matching TRBD1. CDR1 and CDR2 (germline): SGHDN, FVKESK. CDR3 size: 16 residues. With V trimmed by 4 bases and J by 4 bases, 8 bases remained unmatched. Here the CDR3 DNA reads TGTGCCAGCAGCCCTACAGGACAGGGGGCAGGCACTGAAGCTTTCTTT. This gives the protein CASSPTGQGAGTEAFF.

This clonotype came up many times. This chain links TRBV10-1 with TRBJ2-1; D could derive from TRBD1 or TRBD2 (5 bases each). The CDR3 is made up of 13 amino acids. CDR1 is WNHNN and CDR2 is SYGVQD in the germline V gene (reference sequence). Trimming removed 6 bases from V and 7 bases from J, with 13 bases in between. Here the CDR3 DNA reads TGCGCCAGCAGCCGGGACCCTTGGAATGAGCAGTTCTTC. It encodes CASSRDPWNEQFF.

This chain joins TRBV4-1 and TRBJ1-2; D may be TRBD1 (5 bases). The CDR3 spans 15 residues. Between the trimmed V and J ends, which lost 4 bases and 2 bases, there was a span of 14 bases. CDR1 is MGHRA, CDR2 YSYEKL, per germline. The CDR3 reads CASSPTLRDNYGYTF. The CDR3 bases are TGCGCCAGCAGCCCGACTCTCAGGGACAACTATGGCTACACCTTC.

J is TRBJ2-3 and V is TRBV7-8; possibly TRBD2 for D (5 bases). V was trimmed by 5 bases and J by 1 base, leaving 19 bases between them. The CDR3 totals 17 residues. CDR1 is SGHVS, CDR2 FQNEAQ, per germline. CDR3 residues: CASSPDERGGGTDTQYF. The CDR3 coding sequence is TGTGCCAGCAGCCCAGACGAGAGAGGAGGTGGCACAGATACGCAGTATTTT.

This clonotype was observed at least ten times. This chain uses TRBV10-3 with TRBJ1-5; a possible D gene is TRBD1 (5 bases). Per the germline V gene, CDR1 is ENHRY and CDR2 is SYGVKD. The CDR3 is 15 residues long. The V end lost 3 bases, the J end lost 1 base, and 10 bases lay between the germline ends. The CDR3 here is CAISESGESNQPQHF. Here the CDR3 DNA reads TGTGCCATCAGTGAATCGGGGGAGAGCAATCAGCCCCAGCATTTT.